Listed below are T cell receptor beta chains from one sample, sequenced in a study of T cells after yellow fever vaccination. TCRdb ran MiXCR on the 5' RACE reads and lists one entry per CDR3 protein. The table includes about 12,000 distinct CDR3 sequences, 5.8% detected once. The sequenced sample was PBMCs, either bulk or a sorted T-cell subset (CD4+, CD8+, memory, or dextramer-sorted; not recorded which), obtained on the day of the yellow fever booster vaccination. The receptors here all came from a man aged 25 to 40 who received the YFV17D yellow fever vaccine. Each CDR3 is given with its conserved first and last residue. The D gene is left open where the match is weak. The listing skips clone size in some rows; elsewhere it reads once, few, many or a size class.

cdr3_length: 14
d_call: -
v_call: TRBV5-1
clone_size: many
j_call: TRBJ1-1
cdr3_nt: TGCGCCAGCAGCTTGGATAGTATGAACACTGAAGCTTTCTTT
cdr3_aa: CASSLDSMNTEAFF

cdr3_length: 15
d_call: TRBD1
v_call: TRBV29-1
clone_size: many
j_call: TRBJ1-1
cdr3_nt: TGCAGCGTCGACCCTGGGGACAGGGGGGTGGCTGAAGCTTTCTTT
cdr3_aa: CSVDPGDRGVAEAFF

cdr3_length: 15
d_call: -
v_call: TRBV14
clone_size: many
j_call: TRBJ2-6
cdr3_nt: TGTGCCAGCAGCCAAATCACAGGGGGGGCCAACGTCCTGACTTTC
cdr3_aa: CASSQITGGANVLTF

cdr3_length: 12
d_call: TRBD1
v_call: TRBV20-1
clone_size: medium-sized
j_call: TRBJ1-4
cdr3_nt: TGCAGCGCAGGGGACAGGGATGAAAAACTGTTTTTT
cdr3_aa: CSAGDRDEKLFF

cdr3_length: 18
d_call: TRBD2
v_call: TRBV20-1
clone_size: many
j_call: TRBJ2-7
cdr3_nt: TGCTGTGCTAGAGATGAAACGGGAGGATCCTACCGAACCTACGAGCAGTACTTC
cdr3_aa: CCARDETGGSYRTYEQYF

cdr3_length: 13
d_call: -
v_call: TRBV20-1
clone_size: -
j_call: TRBJ2-7
cdr3_nt: TGCAGTGCTAGATCCCAGGGGAATCGCGAGCACTACTTC
cdr3_aa: CSARSQGNREHYF

cdr3_length: 17
d_call: TRBD1
v_call: TRBV7-9
clone_size: many
j_call: TRBJ1-1
cdr3_nt: TGTGCCAGCAGCCCGCCGACAGGGGGTAGTGGGAACACTGAAGCTTTCTTT
cdr3_aa: CASSPPTGGSGNTEAFF

cdr3_length: 14
d_call: TRBD1
v_call: TRBV20-1
clone_size: many
j_call: TRBJ2-7
cdr3_nt: TGCAGTGCTAGGCGACAGGGGATCAGCCACGAGCAGTACTTC
cdr3_aa: CSARRQGISHEQYF

cdr3_length: 13
d_call: -
v_call: TRBV25-1
clone_size: many
j_call: TRBJ2-7
cdr3_nt: TGTGCCAGCAGTGGGGGACGGTCGGCCGAGCAGTACTTC
cdr3_aa: CASSGGRSAEQYF

cdr3_length: 12
d_call: -
v_call: TRBV20-1
clone_size: many
j_call: TRBJ1-4
cdr3_nt: TGCAGTGCTACGGACGGGGGCGAAAAACTGTTTTTT
cdr3_aa: CSATDGGEKLFF

cdr3_length: 13
d_call: -
v_call: TRBV3-1
clone_size: many
j_call: TRBJ2-7
cdr3_nt: TGTGCCAGCAGCCTACGGGGCTCCTACGAGCAGTACTTC
cdr3_aa: CASSLRGSYEQYF

cdr3_length: 14
d_call: -
v_call: TRBV12-3/TRBV12-4
clone_size: medium-sized
j_call: TRBJ2-7
cdr3_nt: TGTGCCAGCAGTCTCGATGGCCACCGCTCCGAGCAGTACTTC
cdr3_aa: CASSLDGHRSEQYF

cdr3_length: 12
d_call: -
v_call: TRBV29-1
clone_size: medium-sized
j_call: TRBJ2-3
cdr3_nt: TGCAGCGTTGACGAAGGAACAGATACGCAGTATTTT
cdr3_aa: CSVDEGTDTQYF

cdr3_length: 15
d_call: -
v_call: TRBV20-1
clone_size: many
j_call: TRBJ2-3
cdr3_nt: TGCAGTGCTAGAGTTGGGTCAGGGGGCACAGATACGCAGTATTTT
cdr3_aa: CSARVGSGGTDTQYF

cdr3_length: 12
d_call: -
v_call: TRBV20-1
clone_size: medium-sized
j_call: TRBJ2-1
cdr3_nt: TGCAGTGCTAGAGATGTCCAGAATGAGCAGTTCTTC
cdr3_aa: CSARDVQNEQFF

cdr3_length: 15
d_call: -
v_call: TRBV7-3
clone_size: medium-sized
j_call: TRBJ2-5
cdr3_nt: TGTGCCAGCAGCTTAAGAGGGAGCGGCCAAGAGACCCAGTACTTC
cdr3_aa: CASSLRGSGQETQYF

cdr3_length: 14
d_call: -
v_call: TRBV20-1
clone_size: many
j_call: TRBJ1-2
cdr3_nt: TGCAGTGCTAGAGAAGCAGGGGCTAACTATGGCTACACCTTC
cdr3_aa: CSAREAGANYGYTF

cdr3_length: 14
d_call: -
v_call: TRBV28
clone_size: many
j_call: TRBJ2-2
cdr3_nt: TGTGCCAGCAGTTCGGCGTGGGGGACCGGGGAGCTGTTTTTT
cdr3_aa: CASSSAWGTGELFF

cdr3_length: 16
d_call: -
v_call: TRBV20-1
clone_size: -
j_call: TRBJ2-1
cdr3_nt: TGCTGTTTCCCGGGACAAGCTCGAGGCCTCTGGAATGAGCAGTTCTTC
cdr3_aa: CCFPGQARGLWNEQFF